This T cell receptor (beta chain) was sequenced for a study of CD8+ T cells in alopecia areata. Across the whole study: Scoring of severity for treated patients was based on percentage of affected scalp area.

Extracted from the samples, RNA was reverse transcribed into cDNA to serve as the sequencing template. The repertoire was sequenced with immunoSEQ multiplex PCR; TCRdb's copy has only in-frame clones and lacks some. The top ten clones hold 10% to 12% of a sample with fewer than 5,500 clones, around 60% of them seen once. Treatment meaning: oral pan-JAK inhibitor, 5-10 mg twice daily. Lesional scalp tissue (obtained by punch biopsy) and peripheral blood were collected from alopecia areata patients. The germline V gene encodes CDR1 SGHRS and CDR2 YFSETQ. Trimming removed 2 bases at V and 8 bases at J, with 14 bases between. This CDR3 region has 14 residues.

Sequenced material: skin, taken at week 4, from a patient treated with tofacitinib. This receptor was taken from a human donor with alopecia areata. The gene calls are TRBV5-1 and TRBJ2-1; D may be TRBD2 (5 bases). Here the CDR3 reads CASSFGRTGDEQFF. In DNA form, the CDR3 reads TGCGCCAGCAGCTTCGGGCGGACCGGGGATGAGCAGTTCTTC.